Here is one T cell receptor beta chain with its context. A quantity of about 0.45 to 1 ug RNA underwent reverse transcription using random hexamers. With immunoSEQ multiplex PCR, TCR beta CDR3 was amplified across 54 Vbeta and 13 Jbeta. Using its own MiXCR run on the immunoSEQ multiplex PCR reads, TCRdb lists one record per CDR3 protein. This sample yields roughly 130,000 distinct CDR3 sequences, of which roughly 94% are seen a single time; roughly 0.13% belongs to the top ten. This specimen belongs to a study of CD8 T cells in Susac syndrome. This CDR3 is 15 amino acids long. The germline gives CDR1 MNHEY, CDR2 SVGAGI. The V and J ends lost 5 bases and 0 bases, in that order; junction bases with no gene match: 4. The multiple sclerosis control group comprised treatment-naive patients with stable or active relapsing-remitting disease. Purification of the CD8+ and CD4+ T cells relied on negative isolation, and TEMRA cells underwent FACS enrichment.

The chain employs TRBV6-5 and TRBJ1-5; 7 bases line up with TRBD1. The TCR was taken from a human donor with multiple sclerosis. Input material: CD4+ T cells from PBMCs. The CDR3: CASSRQGYSNQPQHF. The CDR3 DNA follows: TGTGCCAGCAGTCGACAGGGTTATAGCAATCAGCCCCAGCATTTT.